This T cell receptor beta chain was recorded in a study of cytomegalovirus exposure and HLA in healthy donors. Findings and caveats of the study: Using the classifier, cytomegalovirus status was reportedly diagnosed with high specificity and sensitivity.

TCRdb keeps only in-frame clones here, not all; method: immunoSEQ multiplex PCR. Altogether under 200,000 clones are present, about 89% being singletons, with the ten largest covering more than 2.5%. To note about this clone: Its target is not known.

CDR1 MNHEY and CDR2 SMNVEV come from the germline V gene (reference sequence). CDR3 length equals 13 residues. The junction had 7 bases not matched to a gene; V was cut back by 5 bases and J by 6 bases. The V and J genes are TRBV27 and TRBJ2-7; 7 bases are shared with TRBD2. The material sequenced was PBMCs. The source is a woman between 18 and 29 years old in good health and CMV-seropositive. The CDR3, as DNA: TGTGCCAGCAGTCCCGGGGGGAGGTCCGAGCAGTACTTC. The encoded protein is CASSPGGRSEQYF.